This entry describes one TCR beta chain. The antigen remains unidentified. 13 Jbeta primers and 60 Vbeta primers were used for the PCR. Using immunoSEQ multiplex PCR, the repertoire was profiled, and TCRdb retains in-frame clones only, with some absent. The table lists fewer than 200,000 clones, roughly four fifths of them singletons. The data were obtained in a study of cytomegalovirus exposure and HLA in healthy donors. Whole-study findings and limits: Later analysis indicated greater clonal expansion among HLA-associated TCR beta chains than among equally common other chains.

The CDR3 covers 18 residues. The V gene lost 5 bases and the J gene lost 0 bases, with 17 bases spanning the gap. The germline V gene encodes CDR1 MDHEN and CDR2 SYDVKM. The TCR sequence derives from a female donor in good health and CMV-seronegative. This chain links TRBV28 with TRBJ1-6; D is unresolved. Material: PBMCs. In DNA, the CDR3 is TGTGCCAGCAGTCCCGACATACTCTTGAGCTCCTATAATTCACCCCTCCACTTT. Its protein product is CASSPDILLSSYNSPLHF.